The 24 T cell receptor beta chains presented below share a single source sample, sequenced in a study of shared clonotypes between healthy human individuals. TCRdb's copy holds only in-frame clones and misses some; the assay was immunoSEQ multiplex PCR. Of about 1,500,000 clones in the sample, roughly 96% were seen once. The sample consisted of naive CD4+ T cells sorted from blood. This sample's subset: CD45RA+ positively selected. The receptors were gathered from a young man in good health.

The CDR3 DNA is TGTGCCAGCTCACCCCGAGAACGGCTCCAAGAGACCCAGTACTTC. Translated, it gives CASSPRERLQETQYF. The gene calls are TRBV18 and TRBJ2-5; no clear D. The germline V and J ends were trimmed by 3 bases and 1 base, with 12 bases remaining between them. There are 15 residues in the CDR3. Per the germline V gene, CDR1 is KGHSH and CDR2 is LQKENI.

The V call is TRBV6-5, the J call TRBJ2-7; 8 bases are shared with TRBD2. The ends lost 2 bases at V and 7 bases at J; junction bases unmatched: 7. Per germline, CDR1 MNHEY and CDR2 SVGAGI. This CDR3 region has 14 residues. The chain's CDR3 is CASSYRAGASEQYF. Here the CDR3 DNA reads TGTGCCAGCAGTTACAGAGCGGGAGCGAGTGAGCAGTACTTC.

This chain links TRBV28 with TRBJ2-1; the D gene is possibly TRBD2 (6 bases). CDR1 is MDHEN and CDR2 is SYDVKM in the germline V gene. This CDR3 comprises 13 residues. Trimming left V 7 bases short and J 7 bases short, with 14 bases between. Here the CDR3 DNA reads TGTGCCAGCATGGGGGGAGCCCCTAATGAGCAGTTCTTC. Protein product: CASMGGAPNEQFF.

The rearrangement joins TRBV10-1 to TRBJ2-3; weak D call: TRBD2 (5 bases). This CDR3 contains 13 residues. CDR1 WNHNN and CDR2 SYGVQD come from the germline V gene (reference sequence). Trimming left V 6 bases short and J 3 bases short, with 10 bases between. CDR3 DNA: TGCGCCAGCAGCTCCCGGAGGACAGATACGCAGTATTTT. It yields the protein CASSSRRTDTQYF.

The chain uses TRBV5-1 and TRBJ2-3, with 7 bases aligning to TRBD2. CDR1 SGHRS and CDR2 YFSETQ come from the germline V gene. After removal of 0 bases from V and 0 bases from J, the junction contained 4 bases not matched to a gene. This CDR3 comprises 16 residues. In nucleotides, the CDR3 is TGCGCCAGCAGCTTGGTAGCGGGCCTTAGCACAGATACGCAGTATTTT. Amino acid sequence: CASSLVAGLSTDTQYF.

The CDR3 spells CASSYSDRGHYEQYF. The CDR3 nucleotides read TGTGCCAGCAGTTACTCGGACAGGGGGCACTACGAGCAGTACTTC. The V gene is TRBV6-5, the J gene TRBJ2-7; TRBD1 aligns across 11 bases. This CDR3 contains 15 residues. The ends lost 0 bases at V and 3 bases at J; junction bases unmatched: 1. The V gene's germline CDR1 is MNHEY and CDR2 SVGAGI.

The V call is TRBV19, the J call TRBJ2-2, with TRBD1 matching 11 bases. J lost 0 bases, V lost 1 base, and 1 base had no gene match. The CDR3 has 17 amino acids. CDR1 and CDR2 (germline): LNHDA, SQIVND (reference sequence). This CDR3 is CASSIGTGGANTGELFF. DNA of the CDR3: TGTGCCAGTAGTATAGGGACAGGGGGCGCGAACACCGGGGAGCTGTTTTTT.

The rearrangement uses TRBV7-8 and TRBJ2-5, with D possibly matching TRBD1 (6 bases). The CDR3 has 15 amino acids. The V gene lost 6 bases and the J gene lost 4 bases, with 18 bases spanning the gap. Germline-derived CDR1 and CDR2 are SGHVS and FQNEAQ. This CDR3 is CASRPNRVGSETQYF. CDR3 bases: TGTGCCAGCAGACCCAACAGGGTCGGATCAGAGACCCAGTACTTC.

The chain joins TRBV5-1 to TRBJ1-3, with D perhaps TRBD1 (6 bases). The CDR3 is 14 residues long. V was shortened by 5 bases and J by 2 bases, with 11 bases between the two germline ends. Looked up from germline, CDR1 is SGHRS and CDR2 is YFSETQ. The DNA of the CDR3 is TGCGCCAGCAGTCGGGAGGGGGCTGGAAACACCATATATTTT. Translation: CASSREGAGNTIYF.

The chain links TRBV6-6 to TRBJ1-4; maybe TRBD1 (6 bases). The CDR3 is made up of 16 amino acids. V lost 4 bases, J lost 3 bases, and 15 bases lay in between. Germline lookup yields CDR1 MNHNY and CDR2 SVGAGI (reference sequence). The CDR3 nucleotides read TGTGCCAGCAGTTTGTCTCCGGGACACCCTAATGAAAAACTGTTTTTT. Translated, it gives CASSLSPGHPNEKLFF.

The chain carries TRBV18 and TRBJ1-1; no definite D call. Germline loops: CDR1 KGHSH, CDR2 LQKENI. The CDR3 consists of 16 residues. The germline V and J ends were trimmed by 3 bases and 0 bases, with 14 bases remaining between them. The CDR3 DNA follows: TGTGCCAGCTCACCCCCCCCCGGGTTCATGAACACTGAAGCTTTCTTT. Translation gives CASSPPPGFMNTEAFF.

The gene calls are TRBV15 and TRBJ2-3, with 9 nucleotides matching TRBD2. This CDR3 region has 16 residues. The germline V gene has CDR1 LNHNV and CDR2 YYDKDF (reference sequence). Trimming took 1 base from V and 0 from J; bases not matched to a gene: 2. CDR3 region: CATSRGTSASTDTQYF. In nucleotides, the CDR3 is TGTGCCACCAGCAGAGGGACTAGCGCGAGCACAGATACGCAGTATTTT.

The chain recombines TRBV5-5 with TRBJ1-5; TRBD1 agrees at 9 bases. J lost 6 bases, V lost 3 bases, and 7 bases had no gene match. Germline values: CDR1 SGHKS, CDR2 YYEKEE (reference sequence). The CDR3 contains 15 residues. The CDR3 DNA sequence: TGTGCCAGCAGCTGGGGGACAGGGTTCGGTCAGCCCCAGCATTTT. This gives the protein CASSWGTGFGQPQHF. Complete variable domain (other parts from reference TRBV5-5 and TRBJ1-5): DAGVTQSPTHLIKTRGQQVTLRCSPISGHKSVSWYQQVLGQGPQFIFQYYEKEERGRGNFPDRFSARQFPNYSSELNVNALLLGDSALYLCASSWGTGFGQPQHFGDGTRLSIL.

V usage is TRBV7-9 and J usage is TRBJ2-5; the D is unclear. The CDR3 consists of 14 residues. The germline CDR1 and CDR2 sequences are SEHNR and FQNEAQ (reference sequence). Trimming took off 2 bases at V and 4 bases at J, with 11 bases between the two ends. In nucleotides, the CDR3 is TGTGCCAGCAGCTTACCCCCGTCGTTAGAGACCCAGTACTTC. The encoded protein is CASSLPPSLETQYF.

The rearrangement uses TRBV7-9 and TRBJ2-1; no reliable D call. Trimming took off 5 bases at V and 0 bases at J, with 14 bases between the two ends. Germline-derived CDR1 and CDR2 are SEHNR and FQNEAQ (reference sequence). This CDR3 contains 16 residues. The CDR3 sequence is CASSPRGESSYNEQFF. In nucleotides, the CDR3 is TGTGCCAGCAGCCCCCGTGGGGAAAGCTCCTACAATGAGCAGTTCTTC.

The chain carries TRBV7-4 and TRBJ2-1; D gene uncertain. Germline V CDR1 and CDR2: SGHVT, SQSDAQ. There are 18 residues in the CDR3. V was trimmed by 1 base and J by 0 bases, leaving 16 bases between them. CDR3 DNA sequence: TGTGCCAGCAGCTTAGGCCCGCAAGACTTATTCTCCTACAATGAGCAGTTCTTC. It encodes CASSLGPQDLFSYNEQFF.

This clone was recorded only once. V is TRBV11-2 and J is TRBJ1-2, with 9 bases lining up with TRBD1. The CDR3 is 13 residues long. Losses at the gene ends were 5 bases for V and 8 bases for J; bases not matched to a gene: 6. Germline CDR1 SGHAT, CDR2 FQNNGV. This chain's CDR3 is CASSLDRGGGYTF. Written as DNA, the CDR3 is TGTGCCAGCAGCCTGGACAGGGGAGGAGGCTACACCTTC.

This clone was seen once. CDR3 sequence reads: CAISAAGSTDTQYF. CDR3 nucleotide sequence: TGTGCCATCAGTGCGGCAGGCAGCACAGATACGCAGTATTTT. This chain joins TRBV10-3 and TRBJ2-3; D gene uncertain. The CDR3 is made up of 14 amino acids. Trimming left V 4 bases short and J 0 bases short, with 8 bases between. Germline CDR1 and CDR2: ENHRY and SYGVKD.

The rearrangement links TRBV4-2 to TRBJ2-7; no definite D call. Trimming stripped 1 base from V and 0 bases from J, with 4 bases between. The length of the CDR3 is 13 residues. CDR1 is LGHNA and CDR2 is YNFKEQ in the germline V gene. CDR3 loop: CASSQAFSYEQYF. The CDR3 region has the DNA TGTGCCAGCAGCCAAGCCTTCTCCTACGAGCAGTACTTC.

The chain carries TRBV19 and TRBJ2-1; D remains unclear. CDR1 LNHDA and CDR2 SQIVND come from the germline V gene (reference sequence). Trimming pared 2 bases from V and 5 bases from J, leaving 7 bases between. CDR3 length equals 13 residues. CDR3 coding DNA: TGTGCCAGTAGTATACTTGGGGACAATGAGCAGTTCTTC. Protein: CASSILGDNEQFF.

This clone was seen only once. This chain links TRBV5-1 with TRBJ2-2; the D is unclear. The CDR3 runs to 15 residues. The V gene's germline CDR1 is SGHRS and CDR2 YFSETQ. V was shortened by 1 base and J by 2 bases, with 9 bases between the two germline ends. CDR3 in amino acids: CASSLSGVNTGELFF. The CDR3 DNA reads as TGCGCCAGCAGCTTGTCTGGGGTCAACACCGGGGAGCTGTTTTTT.

The gene calls are TRBV27 and TRBJ1-2; 7 bases are a match to TRBD1. The CDR3 covers 16 residues. Looked up from germline, CDR1 is MNHEY and CDR2 is SMNVEV (reference sequence). V was clipped by 6 bases and J by 0 bases; unmatched bases: 10. CDR3 nucleotides: TGTGCCAGCAGGCAAAACAGGGGCCTAGCTAACTATGGCTACACCTTC. It encodes CASRQNRGLANYGYTF.

This chain links TRBV9 with TRBJ2-3, with TRBD1 identical over 8 bases. In germline, CDR1 is SGDLS, CDR2 YYNGEE. The CDR3 is made up of 15 amino acids. V was pared by 3 bases and J by 3 bases, with 6 bases of the junction left unmatched. The CDR3 DNA reads as TGTGCCAGCAGCGCCCGGACAGGGCAAACAGATACGCAGTATTTT. Translated, it gives CASSARTGQTDTQYF.

The genes are TRBV5-6 and TRBJ2-3; D uncertain. This CDR3 contains 15 residues. Germline V gene sequence: CDR1 SGHDT, CDR2 YYEEEE. V lost 0 bases to trimming and J lost 0 bases, with 8 bases between them. CDR3 region: CASSLDSFSTDTQYF. The CDR3 bases are TGTGCCAGCAGCTTGGACAGCTTTAGCACAGATACGCAGTATTTT.